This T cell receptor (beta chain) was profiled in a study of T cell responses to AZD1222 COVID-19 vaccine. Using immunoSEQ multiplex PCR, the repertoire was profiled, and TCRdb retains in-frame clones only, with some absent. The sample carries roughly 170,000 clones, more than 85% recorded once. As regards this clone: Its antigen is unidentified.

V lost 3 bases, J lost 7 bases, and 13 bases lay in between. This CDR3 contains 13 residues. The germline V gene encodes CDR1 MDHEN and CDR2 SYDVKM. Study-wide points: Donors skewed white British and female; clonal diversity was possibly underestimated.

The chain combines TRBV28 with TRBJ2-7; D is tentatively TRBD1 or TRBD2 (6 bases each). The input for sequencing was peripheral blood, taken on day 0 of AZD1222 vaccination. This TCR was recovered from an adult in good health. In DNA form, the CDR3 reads TGTGCCAGCAGTTTTCCGGGGGCGGGAGAGCAGTACTTC. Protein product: CASSFPGAGEQYF. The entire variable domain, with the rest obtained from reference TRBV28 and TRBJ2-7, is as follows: DVKVTQSSRYLVKRTGEKVFLECVQDMDHENMFWYRQDPGLGLRLIYFSYDVKMKEKGDIPEGYSVSREKKERFSLILESASTNQTSMYLCASSFPGAGEQYFGPGTRLTVT.